These T cell receptor beta chains were read from a single sample in a study of blood T cell repertoires in COVID-19. Using immunoSEQ multiplex PCR, the repertoire was profiled, and TCRdb retains in-frame clones only, with some absent. The sample holds 200,000 or so clones; 86% are singletons and the top ten take about 4.1%. Sequenced material: peripheral blood. These receptor sequences come from a man aged 50 or older with acute or convalescent COVID-19. Each CDR3 is given with its conserved first and last residue. D genes are given only for firm matches. For some rows the clone size is stated as once, few or many, or as a class when expanded; others skip it.

>.|15|TRBV6-5|.|TRBJ1-3
CASSSGRVSGNTIYF
TGTGCCAGCAGTTCGGGCAGGGTCTCTGGAAACACCATATATTTT
>.|13|TRBV19|.|TRBJ2-1
CASSRSSYNEQFF
TGTGCCAGTTCCCGGAGCTCCTACAATGAGCAGTTCTTC
>.|15|TRBV6-5|.|TRBJ2-2
CASRDRDTYTGELFF
TGTGCCAGCAGAGACCGGGACACCTACACCGGGGAGCTGTTTTTT
>.|16|TRBV27|TRBD1|TRBJ2-2
CASSLWTGDNTGELFF
TGTGCCAGCAGTTTATGGACAGGGGATAACACCGGGGAGCTGTTTTTT
>.|15|TRBV5-1|.|TRBJ1-2
CASTPLDRLAGGYTF
TGCGCCAGCACCCCCTTAGACAGGCTCGCGGGTGGCTACACCTTC
>.|13|TRBV11-2|TRBD1|TRBJ2-7
CASSRSGQFEQYF
TGTGCCAGCAGCCGATCGGGACAGTTCGAGCAGTACTTC
>once|14|TRBV19|.|TRBJ1-2
CASSEGWPNYGYTF
TGTGCCAGTAGCGAGGGCTGGCCAAACTATGGCTACACCTTC
>.|14|TRBV9|.|TRBJ2-3
CASSVEVREDTQYF
TGTGCCAGCAGCGTAGAAGTGAGGGAGGACACGCAGTATTTT
>.|14|TRBV5-1|.|TRBJ1-2
CASSLAQSNYGYTF
TGCGCCAGCAGCTTGGCACAGTCTAACTATGGCTACACCTTC
>.|15|TRBV7-9|.|TRBJ1-4
CASSPRTATNEKLFF
TGTGCCAGCAGCCCCCGGACAGCAACTAATGAAAAACTGTTTTTT
>once|15|TRBV2|TRBD1|TRBJ1-2
CASSGQGERGYGYTF
TGTGCCAGCAGTGGACAGGGCGAAAGAGGGTATGGCTACACCTTC
>.|14|TRBV10-1|.|TRBJ1-4
CASSVGGANEKLFF
TGCGCCAGCAGCGTCGGAGGGGCGAATGAAAAACTGTTTTTT
>.|10|TRBV10-3|.|TRBJ1-5
CAISGSPQHF
TGTGCCATCTCCGGGTCCCCCCAGCATTTT
>.|16|TRBV5-6|.|TRBJ1-1
CASSLFAGPGGAEAFF
TGTGCCAGCAGCTTGTTTGCGGGGCCCGGAGGGGCTGAAGCTTTCTTT
>.|16|TRBV6-1|.|TRBJ2-1
CASSGPPNRLYNEQFF
TGTGCCAGCAGTGGCCCGCCGAATAGATTGTACAATGAGCAGTTCTTC
>.|16|TRBV13|TRBD1|TRBJ1-1
CASSFRDRGPNTEAFF
TGTGCCAGCAGCTTCCGGGACAGGGGGCCGAACACTGAAGCTTTCTTT
>few|15|TRBV7-9|TRBD1|TRBJ2-7
CASSLLIDRGYEQYF
TGTGCCAGCAGCTTACTCATAGACAGGGGCTACGAGCAGTACTTC